The 9 T cell receptor beta chains listed next were all sequenced from one sample in a study of T-cell memory formation after mild COVID-19. Via MiXCR, TCRdb re-called the 5' RACE reads, giving one row per CDR3 protein. This table has about 360,000 distinct CDR3 sequences, 13% to 15% appearing once. The sequencing sample was made of PBMCs or a T cell subset sorted from them (not recorded which). These receptors all stem from a man aged 18 to 35 who had mild COVID-19 (a few samples of this study predate the infection). Cell type and time point are not known.

The J gene is TRBJ2-7, the V gene TRBV7-8, with 10 positions matching TRBD1. The ends lost 4 bases at V and 4 bases at J; junction bases unmatched: 7. Germline V gene sequence: CDR1 SGHVS, CDR2 FQNEAQ. The CDR3 is 15 residues long. CDR3 coding DNA: TGTGCCAGCAGCTCGTCCGGGACAGGGGTTTACGAGCAGTACGTC. As protein: CASSSSGTGVYEQYV.

The table lists this clonotype with a few counts. The gene calls are TRBV7-2 and TRBJ1-3, with D possibly being TRBD1 (5 bases). Trimming cost V 5 bases and J 1 base, with 15 bases left between them. The CDR3 is 16 amino acids. Germline V gene sequence: CDR1 SGHTA, CDR2 FQGNSA. Here the CDR3 reads CASSTWDGLSGNTIYF. CDR3 in DNA: TGTGCCAGCAGCACATGGGACGGTTTATCTGGAAACACCATATATTTT.

The V gene is TRBV19, the J gene TRBJ2-7; possibly TRBD2 for D (6 bases). Trimming took off 5 bases at V and 7 bases at J, with 18 bases between the two ends. CDR3 size: 14 residues. The germline V gene has CDR1 LNHDA and CDR2 SQIVND (reference sequence). In nucleotides, the CDR3 is TGTGCCAGTAGTCCCACGAGTAGGGGAGGAGAGCAGTACTTC. It yields the protein CASSPTSRGGEQYF.

The rearrangement uses TRBV11-2 and TRBJ2-5; D possibly matches TRBD1 or TRBD2 (5 bases each). The CDR3 contains 14 residues. The ends were cut back, 8 bases at V and 2 bases at J, with 15 bases in the middle. CDR1 and CDR2 (germline): SGHAT, FQNNGV. CDR3 sequence (DNA): TGTGCCAGCCGTTCCGGGGCCCCACAAGAGACCCAGTACTTC. This encodes CASRSGAPQETQYF. Variable domain in full (rest from reference TRBV11-2 and TRBJ2-5): EAGVAQSPRYKIIEKRQSVAFWCNPISGHATLYWYQQILGQGPKLLIQFQNNGVVDDSQLPKDRFSAERLKGVDSTLKIQPAKLEDSAVYLCASRSGAPQETQYFGPGTRLLVL.

J is TRBJ2-3 and V is TRBV7-2, with D maybe TRBD1 (6 bases). The germline V and J ends were trimmed by 1 base and 3 bases, with 14 bases remaining between them. The V gene's germline CDR1 is SGHTA and CDR2 FQGNSA. The CDR3 contains 16 residues. The CDR3 sequence is CASSLDVGASTDTQYF. In nucleotides, the CDR3 is TGTGCCAGCAGCTTAGACGTGGGGGCAAGTACAGATACGCAGTATTTT.

This clonotype was observed a handful of times. The chain uses TRBV12-3 or TRBV12-4 and TRBJ2-1; 11 bases align to TRBD2. CDR3 length: 15 amino acids. V lost 4 bases and J lost 5; bases outside the gene matches: 4. This CDR3 reads CASSSRLAGNNEQFF. The CDR3 DNA follows: TGTGCCAGCAGTTCCCGACTAGCGGGAAACAATGAGCAGTTCTTC.

V and J are TRBV11-2 and TRBJ1-3; D is unresolved. V was trimmed by 4 bases and J by 0 bases, leaving 16 bases between them. The CDR3 covers 17 residues. Germline assignment: CDR1 SGHAT and CDR2 FQNNGV. The CDR3 DNA follows: TGTGCCAGCAGCTCCTCCCCAGGCTTAAGCTCTGGAAACACCATATATTTT. It codes for CASSSSPGLSSGNTIYF.

V usage is TRBV29-1 and J usage is TRBJ1-2; 9 bases fit TRBD1. The germline V gene has CDR1 SQVTM and CDR2 ANQGSEA. The CDR3 is 14 amino acids. Trimming took 3 bases from V and 1 from J; bases not matched to a gene: 3. The CDR3 loop reads CSVEGQGNNYGYTF. In DNA form, the CDR3 reads TGCAGCGTTGAGGGACAGGGCAATAACTATGGCTACACCTTC.

This chain joins TRBV12-3 or TRBV12-4 and TRBJ2-7; tentative D call: TRBD1 (5 bases). Trimming took off 3 bases at V and 5 bases at J, with 17 bases between the two ends. The CDR3 length is 15 residues. The CDR3 region has the DNA TGTGCCAGCAGTTTCGGGCGGCAGGGTGCCAACGAGCAGTACTTC. Protein: CASSFGRQGANEQYF.